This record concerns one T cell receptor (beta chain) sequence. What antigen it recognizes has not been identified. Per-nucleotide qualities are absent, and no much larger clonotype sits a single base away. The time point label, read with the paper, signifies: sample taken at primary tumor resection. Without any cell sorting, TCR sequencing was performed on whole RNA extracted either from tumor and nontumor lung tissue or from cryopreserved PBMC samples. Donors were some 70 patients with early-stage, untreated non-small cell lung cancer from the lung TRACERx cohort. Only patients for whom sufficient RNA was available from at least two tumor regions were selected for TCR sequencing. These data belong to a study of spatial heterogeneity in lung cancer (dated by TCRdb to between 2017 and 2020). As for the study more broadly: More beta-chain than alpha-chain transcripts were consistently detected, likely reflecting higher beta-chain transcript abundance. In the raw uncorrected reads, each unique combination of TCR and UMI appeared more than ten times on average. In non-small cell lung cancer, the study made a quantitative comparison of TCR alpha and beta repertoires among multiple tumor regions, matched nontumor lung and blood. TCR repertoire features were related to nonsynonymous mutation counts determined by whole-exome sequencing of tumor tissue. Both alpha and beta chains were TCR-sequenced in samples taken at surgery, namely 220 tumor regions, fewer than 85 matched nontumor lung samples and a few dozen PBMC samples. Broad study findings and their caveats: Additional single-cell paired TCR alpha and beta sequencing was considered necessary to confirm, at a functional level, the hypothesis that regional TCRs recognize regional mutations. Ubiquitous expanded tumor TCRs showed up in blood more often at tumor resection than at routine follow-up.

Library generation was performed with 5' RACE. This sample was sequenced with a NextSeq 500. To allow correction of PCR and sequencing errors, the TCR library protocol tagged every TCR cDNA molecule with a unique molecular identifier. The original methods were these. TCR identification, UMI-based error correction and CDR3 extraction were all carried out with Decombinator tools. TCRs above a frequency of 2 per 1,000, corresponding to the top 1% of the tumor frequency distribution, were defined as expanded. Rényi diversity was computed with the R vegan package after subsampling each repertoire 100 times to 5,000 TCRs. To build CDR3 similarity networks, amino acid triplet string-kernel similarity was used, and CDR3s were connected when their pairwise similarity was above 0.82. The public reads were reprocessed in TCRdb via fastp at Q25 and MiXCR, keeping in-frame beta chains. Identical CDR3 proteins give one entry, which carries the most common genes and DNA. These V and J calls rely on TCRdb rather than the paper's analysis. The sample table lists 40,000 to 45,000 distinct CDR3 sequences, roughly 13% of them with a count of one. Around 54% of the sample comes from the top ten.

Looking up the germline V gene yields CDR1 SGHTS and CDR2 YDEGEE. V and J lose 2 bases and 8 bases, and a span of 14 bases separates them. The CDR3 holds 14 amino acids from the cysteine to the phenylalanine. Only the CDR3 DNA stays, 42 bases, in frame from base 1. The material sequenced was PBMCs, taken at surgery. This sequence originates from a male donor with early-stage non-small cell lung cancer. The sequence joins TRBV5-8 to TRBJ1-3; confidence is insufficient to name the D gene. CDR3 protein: CASSFSGPADTIYF. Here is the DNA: TGTGCCAGCAGCTTCTCCGGTCCGGCGGACACCATATATTTT.